The 9 T cell receptor beta chains in this list originate from one sample, sequenced in a study of blood T cell repertoires in COVID-19. Clones were read by immunoSEQ multiplex PCR, and TCRdb kept only the in-frame ones, dropping some. Of under 75,000 clones listed, less than 75% were seen once; the top ten hold approximately 20%. Sequencing input: peripheral blood. Receptors were obtained from a man between 60 and 75 years old with acute or convalescent COVID-19.

This clone has a handful of counts. The chain carries TRBV19 and TRBJ2-4, with D unresolved. Germline V CDR1 and CDR2: LNHDA, SQIVND (reference sequence). V was clipped by 5 bases and J by 1 base, with 9 bases between them. The CDR3 runs to 14 residues. The CDR3 sequence is CASSSPSAKNIQYF. The DNA of the CDR3 is TGTGCCAGTAGTTCCCCGTCGGCCAAAAACATTCAGTACTTC.

As for this clone: The junction and the germline gene differ at one end; a read error may be behind it. The chain uses TRBV7-9 and TRBJ1-3; D is uncertain. Germline values: CDR1 SEHNR, CDR2 FQNEAQ (reference sequence). The CDR3 runs 14 residues. CDR3 protein: CATSRESSGNTIYF. CDR3 in DNA: TGTGCCACCAGCCGGGAGAGCTCTGGAAACACCATATATTTT.

This rearrangement joins TRBV20-1 to TRBJ2-3; 11 positions agree with TRBD2. Germline CDR1 is DFQATT and CDR2 is SNEGSKA (reference sequence). There are 15 residues in the CDR3. J was trimmed by 4 bases and V by 4 bases; bases with no gene match: 7. In nucleotides, the CDR3 is TGCAGTGCTAATGATAGCGGGGGGGGCTCAGATACGCAGTATTTT. Amino acids: CSANDSGGGSDTQYF.

The chain joins TRBV18 to TRBJ1-1; no clear D gene. This CDR3 region has 14 residues. Germline V gives CDR1 KGHSH, CDR2 LQKENI. The V end was cut by 0 bases, the J end by 1 base, with 6 bases between. The CDR3 spells CASSPPSRNTEAFF. As DNA, the CDR3 is TGTGCCAGCTCACCACCGAGTAGGAACACTGAAGCTTTCTTT. Using reference TRBV18 and TRBJ1-1 for the parts outside the CDR3, the full variable domain is NAGVMQNPRHLVRRRGQEARLRCSPMKGHSHVYWYRQLPEEGLKFMVYLQKENIIDESGMPKERFSAEFPKEGPSILRIQQVVRGDSAAYFCASSPPSRNTEAFFGQGTRLTVV.

The rearrangement joins TRBV2 to TRBJ1-6; D call uncertain. The CDR3 has 14 amino acids. The V gene lost 3 bases and the J gene lost 10 bases, with 13 bases spanning the gap. Germline V lookup: CDR1 SNHLY, CDR2 FYNNEI. The CDR3, as DNA: TGTGCCAGCAGTGAGAGGGAGATAGGGTCACCCCTCCACTTT. This translates into CASSEREIGSPLHF.

CDR3 loop: CASRDSKGLTIHYEQYV. In DNA form, the CDR3 reads TGCGCCAGCAGGGACTCGAAAGGGTTAACCATCCATTACGAGCAGTACGTC. The V and J genes are TRBV10-1 and TRBJ2-7, with D perhaps TRBD2 (5 bases). The V end lost 6 bases, the J end lost 4 bases, and 25 bases lay between the germline ends. CDR3 length: 17 amino acids. Germline CDR1 is WNHNN and CDR2 is SYGVQD (reference sequence).

This chain joins TRBV3-1 (or the pseudogene TRBV3-2) and TRBJ2-5; tentatively, D is TRBD1 (5 bases). The V end lost 1 base, the J end lost 2 bases, and 11 bases lay between the germline ends. Germline-derived CDR1 and CDR2 are LGHDT and YNNKEL (reference sequence). The CDR3 runs to 15 residues. The CDR3 reads CASSQGQPGQETQYF. The CDR3 DNA sequence: TGTGCCAGCAGCCAAGGACAGCCGGGTCAAGAGACCCAGTACTTC.

The V gene is TRBV19, the J gene TRBJ1-6; 7 positions match TRBD1. Germline V gene lookup returns CDR1 LNHDA and CDR2 SQIVND (reference sequence). This CDR3 comprises 14 residues. With 5 bases clipped from V and 9 bases from J, the junction kept 7 bases outside the gene matches. The CDR3 sequence: CASSYKGAFSPLHF. The CDR3 coding sequence is TGTGCCAGTAGTTACAAGGGGGCGTTTTCACCCCTCCACTTT.

This clone was seen a handful of times. The rearrangement joins TRBV28 to TRBJ1-1; the D is unclear. The V and J ends lost 6 bases and 2 bases respectively, with 13 bases between them. The CDR3 has 14 amino acids. Germline lookup yields CDR1 MDHEN and CDR2 SYDVKM. The CDR3 bases are TGTGCCAGCAGCCCCCGGGTCACAAACACTGAAGCTTTCTTT. Translating it yields CASSPRVTNTEAFF.